Shown below are 20 T cell receptor beta chains from a single sample sequenced in a study of CD8+ T cells in alopecia areata. Reverse transcribed after extraction, RNA yielded cDNA as the sequencing template. Libraries were prepared by immunoSEQ multiplex PCR; TCRdb keeps only in-frame clonotypes and omits some of them. There are around 20,000 clones in the sample, none observed a single time. Pooled cutaneous lymph node cells were sorted using CD4, CD8alpha, NKG2D, NKG2ACE and other markers. The sequenced material came from CD8+ T cells sorted from a lymph node. These receptor sequences come from a C3H/HeJ mouse with alopecia areata. MHC haplotype of the mouse line: H2-k.

Concerning this clone itself: These gene names are mouse names. The read ends 4 residues before the CDR3 terminus; that terminus is restored from the germline J gene. This sequence joins TRBV1 and TRBJ2-7, with TRBD2 matching 9 bases. This CDR3 has 14 residues. Germline loops: CDR1 NSQYPW, CDR2 LRSPGD (reference sequence). Germline trimming cut 2 bases from V and 3 bases from J; bases unmatched to any gene: 2. The covered CDR3 bases are TGCACCTGCAGTGCACGCTGGGGGGGCTAT. This sequence encodes CTCSARWGGY. The full CDR3 is CTCSARWGGYEQYF.

This clone was seen ten or more times. Genes here carry mouse names. Read data end 4 residues before the CDR3 end; the end is taken from the germline J gene. The chain is built from TRBV13-3 and TRBJ2-1, with 12 nucleotides matching TRBD2. Trimming at V came to 3 bases and at J to 6 bases, leaving 1 base not matched to a gene. Germline assignment: CDR1 NNHDY and CDR2 SYVADS. This CDR3 contains 14 residues. CDR3 DNA, as far as it was read: TGTGCCAGCAGTGCGGGACTGGGGGGTGCT. The encoded protein is CASSAGLGGA. The whole CDR3 reads CASSAGLGGAEQFF.

In the case of this clone: Gene names are mouse gene names. The read finishes 4 residues shy of the CDR3 end, and the germline J gene is used to complete it. The chain has TRBV13-1 and TRBJ2-1; tentative D call: TRBD2 (6 bases). The CDR3 totals 13 residues. Germline-derived CDR1 and CDR2 are NSHNY and SYGAGN. V was trimmed by 4 bases and J by 3 bases, leaving 8 bases between them. The CDR3: CASSPGVYAEQFF. CDR3 DNA (partial): TGTGCCAGCAGTCCTGGGGTCTATGCT.

Turning to this clone: Here the gene names and germline are mouse. The read falls 4 residues short of the CDR3 end, and the missing part is taken from the germline J gene. The same CDR3 is also encoded by other DNA sequences in this sample. This chain joins TRBV1 and TRBJ2-3, with 9 bases identical to TRBD2. In germline, CDR1 is NSQYPW, CDR2 LRSPGD (reference sequence). J gave up 0 bases and V 2 bases, and 3 bases lay outside the gene matches. The CDR3 totals 16 residues. The covered CDR3 bases are TGCACCTGCAGTGCAAGACTGGGGGCTAGTGCAGAA. As protein: CTCSARLGASAE. The entire CDR3 protein reads CTCSARLGASAETLYF.

About this clone itself: Gene names denote mouse genes. The read terminates 4 residues ahead of where the CDR3 ends, so the germline J gene completes it. This rearrangement joins TRBV19 to TRBJ2-7; 8 nucleotides agree with TRBD2. The ends lost 0 bases at V and 0 bases at J; junction bases unmatched: 8. Germline CDR1 FNHDT, CDR2 SITEND (reference sequence). The CDR3 extends over 17 amino acids. CDR3 bases read: TGTGCCAGCAGTATAGGGCTGGGGGGAGAGGGCTCCTAT. This translates into CASSIGLGGEGSY. The whole CDR3 protein is CASSIGLGGEGSYEQYF.

This clone was picked up a small number of times. Mouse gene names apply. The read stops 4 residues short of the end of the CDR3; the missing end is completed from the germline J gene. The chain employs TRBV1 and TRBJ1-4, with unresolved D. V dropped 0 bases and J dropped 0 bases, with 5 bases sitting between them. CDR1 NSQYPW and CDR2 LRSPGD come from the germline V gene (reference sequence). This CDR3 is built from 15 residues. The CDR3 DNA, read in part, is TGCACCTGCAGTGCAGATCCTGTTTCCAACGAA. Its translation: CTCSADPVSNE. The entire CDR3 protein reads CTCSADPVSNERLFF.

This clone showed up just a few times. Genes and germline come from the mouse. The read ends 4 residues before the CDR3 terminus; that terminus is restored from the germline J gene. The gene calls are TRBV31 and TRBJ2-1, with 12 bases identical to TRBD2. Per germline, CDR1 GKSSPN and CDR2 SITVG. CDR3 size: 16 residues. Germline trimming cut 3 bases from V and 0 bases from J; bases unmatched to any gene: 3. The CDR3: CAWRRLGGHNYAEQFF. Incomplete CDR3 DNA: TGTGCCTGGAGGCGACTGGGGGGGCATAACTATGCT.

Only a few counts were recorded for this clone. Genes and germline come from the mouse. The read gets to within 4 residues of the CDR3 end, and the germline J gene fills in the rest. This chain uses TRBV17 with TRBJ2-5; the D gene is possibly TRBD2 (5 bases). Per germline, CDR1 MNHDT and CDR2 YYDKIL. V was shortened by 3 bases and J by 3 bases, with 10 bases between the two germline ends. This CDR3 has 14 residues. The chain's CDR3 is CASSRRAGQDTQYF. CDR3 bases read: TGTGCTAGCAGTAGGAGGGCTGGGCAAGAC.

This clone was observed at least ten times. Gene names and germline refer to mouse. The CDR3 is cut off 4 residues early in the read; its end comes from the germline J gene. The V gene is TRBV13-3, the J gene TRBJ1-4; TRBD1 is a possible D gene (5 bases). Trimming stripped 2 bases from V and 0 bases from J, with 8 bases between. Per germline, CDR1 NNHDY and CDR2 SYVADS. The CDR3 is made up of 15 amino acids. Here the CDR3 reads CASSETVLSNERLFF. The covered CDR3 bases are TGTGCCAGCAGTGAGACAGTTCTTTCCAACGAA.

As regards this clone: Gene names are the mouse ones. The CDR3 end falls 4 residues outside the read, so it is completed with the germline J gene. This chain uses TRBV16 with TRBJ1-2, with 10 bases lining up with TRBD1. The CDR3 is 14 amino acids. The V gene's germline CDR1 is SGHSA and CDR2 FRNQAP. V lost 1 base and J lost 4; bases outside the gene matches: 0. The sequenced CDR3 bases are TGTGCAAGCAGCTTAGGACAGGGGGCCTCC. Translating gives CASSLGQGAS. The CDR3 as a whole reads CASSLGQGASDYTF.

This clone was counted between two and nine times. Mouse germline and gene names are used. CDR3 bases read: TGCACCTGCAGTGAACTGGGGGGGGAAAAC. The encoded protein is CTCSELGGEN. The CDR3 in its entirety is CTCSELGGENTLYF. The rearrangement uses TRBV1 and TRBJ2-4, with 10 bases fitting TRBD2. Read sequence stops 4 residues before the CDR3 end, and the germline J gene provides the missing end. CDR3 length: 14 amino acids. Germline V lookup: CDR1 NSQYPW, CDR2 LRSPGD (reference sequence).

Details on this clone: Gene labels here are mouse ones. The read gets to within 4 residues of the CDR3 end, and the germline J gene fills in the rest. The chain carries TRBV13-2 and TRBJ2-7; 8 nucleotides align to TRBD2. Germline CDR1 is NNHNN and CDR2 is SYGAGS (reference sequence). The CDR3 sequence is 17 residues long. The J segment lost 0 bases and the V segment lost 0 bases, leaving 8 bases of the junction unmatched. The chain's CDR3 is CASGDANWGSSSYEQYF. The part of the CDR3 DNA that was read is TGTGCCAGCGGTGATGCTAACTGGGGGTCCAGCTCCTAT.

Of note for this clone: Mouse names are used for the genes. The read comes to an end 4 residues before the CDR3 does, leaving the germline J gene to fill in the end. The chain carries TRBV1 and TRBJ2-7; 8 nucleotides line up with TRBD1. This CDR3 region has 14 residues. V was clipped by 4 bases and J by 2 bases; unmatched bases: 4. CDR1 NSQYPW and CDR2 LRSPGD come from the germline V gene (reference sequence). The CDR3: CTCSVGTGAYEQYF. The sequenced CDR3 bases are TGCACCTGCAGTGTCGGGACAGGAGCCTAT.

A word on this clone: The genes are named according to mouse. The part of the CDR3 DNA that was read is TGCACCTGCAGTGCCCCGGGACAGAACTATGCT. This translates into CTCSAPGQNYA. The whole CDR3 region reads CTCSAPGQNYAEQFF. This chain connects TRBV1 to TRBJ2-1; 7 bases map to TRBD1. With the read ending 4 residues before the CDR3 end, the germline J gene is used to fill in that end. This CDR3 has 15 amino acids. Germline trimming cut 3 bases from V and 1 base from J; bases unmatched to any gene: 3. The V gene's germline CDR1 is NSQYPW and CDR2 LRSPGD (reference sequence). The full variable domain, completed using reference TRBV1 and TRBJ2-1, is VTLLEQNPRWRLVPRGQAVNLRCILKNSQYPWMSWYQQDLQKQLQWLFTLRSPGDKEVKSLPGADYLATRVTDTELRLQVANMSQGRTLYCTCSAPGQNYAEQFFGPGTRLTVL.

With respect to this clone: Mouse names are used for the genes. The sequenced fragment ends 4 residues before the CDR3 boundary, so the rest is inferred from the germline J gene. The gene calls are TRBV13-1 and TRBJ1-4; 8 nucleotides agree with TRBD1. V trimming: 7 bases; J trimming: 5 bases; junction bases outside the gene matches: 4. CDR3 length equals 13 residues. Germline CDR1 reads NSHNY; CDR2 reads SYGAGN. The CDR3 loop is CASRGTGNERLFF. The DNA read from the CDR3 is TGTGCCAGCCGGGGGACAGGAAACGAA.

Note on this clone: The protein listed by TCRdb differs at residue 15 from the translated DNA, so the DNA translation is shown. The gene names given are mouse names. The DNA ends 3 residues before the CDR3 does, and the rest of the CDR3 is filled in from the germline J gene. The chain employs TRBV29 and TRBJ1-3; TRBD1 matches 7 bases. The germline CDR1 and CDR2 sequences are MSHET and SYDVDS. Trimming took 1 base from V and 0 from J; bases not matched to a gene: 9. This CDR3 spans 18 amino acids. CDR3 bases read: TGTGCTAGCAGTTTATTCCGTGACAGGGAAAATTCTGGAAATACG. Protein sequence: CASSLFRDRENSGNT. The full CDR3 is CASSLFRDRENSGNTLYF.

This clone was detected a few times. The listed genes are named as in mouse. The CDR3 end is not reached by the read, which stops 4 residues before it; the germline J gene fills it in. The chain has TRBV1 and TRBJ2-7; D not resolved. CDR1 is NSQYPW and CDR2 is LRSPGD in the germline V gene (reference sequence). The CDR3 extends over 12 amino acids. CDR3 protein: CTCSAVVYEQYF. Partial CDR3 DNA: TGCACCTGCAGTGCAGTAGTATAT.

This clone was observed a handful of times. Gene names and germline match the mouse. The CDR3 end falls 4 residues outside the read, so it is completed with the germline J gene. This chain links TRBV19 with TRBJ2-7; 10 bases fit TRBD2. CDR3 length: 15 amino acids. V shed 4 bases and J 0 bases; nucleotides not matched to a gene: 4. Germline assignment: CDR1 FNHDT and CDR2 SITEND (reference sequence). The CDR3 bases that were read are TGTGCCAGCAGTCCGGGACTGGGGCCCTCCTAT. It encodes CASSPGLGPSY. The full CDR3 protein is CASSPGLGPSYEQYF. Based on the CDR3 plus reference TRBV19 and TRBJ2-7, the full variable domain is GGIITQTPKFLIGQEGQKLTLKCQQNFNHDTMYWYRQDSGKGLRLIYYSITENDLQKGDLSEGYDASREKKSSFSLTVTSAQKNEMAVFLCASSPGLGPSYEQYFGPGTRLTVL.

This clone has more than one count but fewer than ten. Gene names are the mouse ones. The read falls 4 residues short of the CDR3 end, and the missing part is taken from the germline J gene. The chain carries TRBV19 and TRBJ2-5, with TRBD2 identical over 9 bases. Unmatched junction bases numbered 1, after V lost 8 bases and J lost 3 bases. The CDR3 is 12 residues long. Germline V lookup: CDR1 FNHDT, CDR2 SITEND (reference sequence). CDR3 DNA, as far as it was read: TGTGCCAGGGGGACTGGGCAAGAC. Encoded protein: CARGTGQD. The entire CDR3 reads CARGTGQDTQYF. The full variable domain, with the rest looked up from reference TRBV19 and TRBJ2-5, is GGIITQTPKFLIGQEGQKLTLKCQQNFNHDTMYWYRQDSGKGLRLIYYSITENDLQKGDLSEGYDASREKKSSFSLTVTSAQKNEMAVFLCARGTGQDTQYFGPGTRLLVL.

This clone was picked up a small number of times. The genes and germline here are from mouse. The DNA ends 4 residues before the CDR3 does, and the rest of the CDR3 is filled in from the germline J gene. The chain couples TRBV19 to TRBJ2-5; the D is unclear. Deletions cut 4 bases from V and 0 bases from J, with 9 bases between. The CDR3 totals 14 residues. CDR1 is FNHDT and CDR2 is SITEND in the germline V gene (reference sequence). The CDR3: CASSPRHNQDTQYF. Incomplete CDR3 DNA: TGTGCCAGCAGTCCCAGACATAACCAAGAC.